The 19 T cell receptor beta chains below come from one sample, sequenced in a study of T cell repertoires in cytomegalovirus infection. These receptors have no identified antigens. TCRdb re-derived calls from the reads in MiXCR, one entry per CDR3 protein. The sample has about 770,000 distinct CDR3 sequences, roughly 28% seen once. The sample was cultured CD8+ T cells from PBMCs, taken from culture after CMV antigen stimulation. The receptors originated from a human donor in good health (CMV status not recorded). Some clones in this sample may be carry-over from other donors' samples.

Relative to its sample, this clonotype is medium-sized. The chain uses TRBV7-8 and TRBJ1-5, with 7 bases that match TRBD1. V lost 3 bases and J lost 0; bases outside the gene matches: 5. There are 16 residues in the CDR3. Germline V gene lookup returns CDR1 SGHVS and CDR2 FQNEAQ. CDR3 nucleotides: TGTGCCAGCAGCTTGGACAGGAGATATAGCAATCAGCCCCAGCATTTT. This encodes CASSLDRRYSNQPQHF. The whole variable domain, filled in from reference TRBV7-8 and TRBJ1-5, reads GAGVSQSPRYKVAKRGQDVALRCDPISGHVSLFWYQQALGQGPEFLTYFQNEAQLDKSGLPSDRFFAERPEGSVSTLKIQRTQQEDSAVYLCASSLDRRYSNQPQHFGDGTRLSIL.

This clonotype was counted at least ten times. V and J are TRBV7-6 and TRBJ1-2, with unresolved D. Germline lookup yields CDR1 SGHVS and CDR2 FNYEAQ. Trimming cost V 1 base and J 4 bases, with 13 bases left between them. The CDR3 runs 15 residues. CDR3 protein: CASSLDLADLYGYTF. For the CDR3, the DNA is TGTGCCAGCAGCTTAGATTTGGCGGACCTCTATGGCTACACCTTC. Using reference TRBV7-6 and TRBJ1-2 for the parts outside the CDR3, the full variable domain is GAGVSQSPRYKVTKRGQDVALRCDPISGHVSLYWYRQALGQGPEFLTYFNYEAQQDKSGLPNDRFSAERPEGSISTLTIQRTEQRDSAMYRCASSLDLADLYGYTFGSGTRLTVV.

The chain joins TRBV27 to TRBJ1-6; 7 nucleotides match TRBD1. Germline CDR1 is MNHEY and CDR2 is SMNVEV (reference sequence). The CDR3 consists of 13 residues. Trimming cost V 6 bases and J 14 bases; bases outside gene matches: 10. The CDR3 loop is CASSATGPRALHF. DNA for the CDR3: TGTGCCAGCAGCGCGACAGGGCCACGGGCCCTCCACTTT.

This clonotype was detected ten times or more. V is TRBV6-2 or TRBV6-3 and J is TRBJ1-2; TRBD1 aligns across 11 bases. The germline V gene has CDR1 MNHEY and CDR2 SVGEGT. The CDR3 has 13 residues. With 8 bases clipped from V and 6 bases from J, the junction kept 5 bases outside the gene matches. The CDR3 here is CASGQGARNGYTF. CDR3 in DNA: TGTGCCAGCGGACAGGGGGCGCGGAATGGCTACACCTTC.

This clonotype was seen only a few times. J is TRBJ2-4 and V is TRBV7-9; D may correspond to TRBD1 or TRBD2 (5 bases each). V lost 5 bases and J lost 0, with 14 bases in between. Germline V lookup: CDR1 SEHNR, CDR2 FQNEAQ (reference sequence). This CDR3 is 16 amino acids long. CDR3 loop: CASSPRGNTAKNIQYF. CDR3 DNA: TGTGCCAGCAGCCCCCGGGGCAATACAGCCAAAAACATTCAGTACTTC.

This clonotype was counted a few times. The chain uses TRBV7-2 and TRBJ2-7; tentatively, D is TRBD1 (6 bases). Trimming removed 1 base at V and 5 bases at J, with 12 bases between. The CDR3 totals 14 residues. Germline V gene data show CDR1 as SGHTA and CDR2 as FQGNSA. CDR3 loop: CASSLDGTLDEQYF. CDR3 coding DNA: TGTGCCAGCAGCTTAGACGGGACATTGGACGAGCAGTACTTC.

The J gene is TRBJ2-7, the V gene TRBV12-3 or TRBV12-4; 8 nucleotides line up with TRBD2. The length of the CDR3 is 15 residues. The V gene end was trimmed by 4 bases and the J gene end by 6 bases; junction bases not matched to a gene: 11. CDR3 sequence (DNA): TGTGCCAGCAGTTCGAAGCCCGGGACTAGGGGCGAGCAGTACTTC. Translation gives CASSSKPGTRGEQYF.

The chain has TRBV6-5 and TRBJ1-3; D gene uncertain. Per germline, CDR1 MNHEY and CDR2 SVGAGI. The CDR3 is 15 residues long. V lost 2 bases and J 5 bases, leaving 13 bases between the germline ends. The CDR3 DNA is TGTGCCAGCAGTTACACCCTCGACCCTCGAAACACCATATATTTT. Its protein is CASSYTLDPRNTIYF.

The chain uses TRBV18 and TRBJ2-1; 9 bases line up with TRBD2. The V gene end was trimmed by 1 base and the J gene end by 5 bases; junction bases not matched to a gene: 9. CDR3 length: 17 residues. CDR1 and CDR2 (germline): KGHSH, LQKENI. This CDR3 is CASSPRDASGANNEQFF. CDR3 coding DNA: TGTGCCAGCTCACCACGCGACGCTAGCGGGGCCAACAATGAGCAGTTCTTC. The whole variable domain, remainder taken from reference TRBV18 and TRBJ2-1, is NAGVMQNPRHLVRRRGQEARLRCSPMKGHSHVYWYRQLPEEGLKFMVYLQKENIIDESGMPKERFSAEFPKEGPSILRIQQVVRGDSAAYFCASSPRDASGANNEQFFGPGTRLTVL.

The rearrangement links TRBV6-2 or TRBV6-3 to TRBJ1-1, with 7 nucleotides matching TRBD1. This CDR3 is 14 amino acids long. Germline assignment: CDR1 MNHEY and CDR2 SVGEGT. Losses at the gene ends were 5 bases for V and 0 bases for J; bases not matched to a gene: 3. CDR3 DNA: TGTGCCAGCAGTAAGGACAGGTTGAACACTGAAGCTTTCTTT. As protein: CASSKDRLNTEAFF.

Remarks on this clonotype: This may be a read error: a much more frequent sequence differs by one nucleotide. V and J are TRBV6-6 and TRBJ1-5; 9 bases match TRBD1. With V trimmed by 6 bases and J by 4 bases, 10 bases remained unmatched. The germline CDR1 and CDR2 sequences are MNHNY and SVGAGI (reference sequence). The CDR3 is 16 residues long. The CDR3 sequence is CASSHKGQGKNQPQHF. In DNA, the CDR3 is TGTGCCAGCAGCCATAAGGGACAGGGAAAGAATCAGCCCCAGCATTTT.

The chain recombines TRBV7-9 with TRBJ2-5; 9 positions agree with TRBD2. The J segment lost 5 bases and the V segment lost 3 bases, leaving 7 bases of the junction unmatched. The germline V gene encodes CDR1 SEHNR and CDR2 FQNEAQ (reference sequence). CDR3 length: 15 amino acids. The CDR3 region is CASSFPGLAGETQYF. The CDR3 nucleotides read TGTGCCAGCAGCTTTCCCGGGCTAGCGGGGGAGACCCAGTACTTC.

A few counts support this clonotype. This chain uses TRBV28 with TRBJ2-2; D is tentatively TRBD1 or TRBD2 (5 bases each). This CDR3 contains 13 residues. Looked up from germline, CDR1 is MDHEN and CDR2 is SYDVKM. Trimming removed 11 bases at V and 4 bases at J, with 14 bases between. The CDR3 spells CADSAGSTGELFF. The CDR3 region has the DNA TGTGCCGACAGTGCGGGCTCCACCGGGGAGCTGTTTTTT.

The chain employs TRBV19 and TRBJ2-5; TRBD1 agrees at 8 bases. CDR1 LNHDA and CDR2 SQIVND come from the germline V gene (reference sequence). The CDR3 is made up of 14 amino acids. V lost 11 bases, J lost 8 bases, and 16 bases stayed unmatched. In nucleotides, the CDR3 is TGTGCCCCCCGAGCGAGGACAGGGAGGTATACCCAGTACTTC. Translated: CAPRARTGRYTQYF.

This chain uses TRBV6-2 or TRBV6-3 with TRBJ2-4; D unresolved. Germline CDR1 reads MNHEY; CDR2 reads SVGEGT. Trimming pared 6 bases from V and 0 bases from J, leaving 18 bases between. The CDR3 runs 17 residues. CDR3 in amino acids: CASRPRPYPTAKNIQYF. The CDR3 DNA reads TGTGCCAGCAGACCGCGGCCCTACCCGACAGCCAAAAACATTCAGTACTTC.

The V call is TRBV10-3, the J call TRBJ2-1, with TRBD2 matching over 15 bases. V was pared by 2 bases and J by 4 bases, with 3 bases of the junction left unmatched. Germline CDR1 ENHRY, CDR2 SYGVKD. CDR3 length: 17 residues. CDR3 sequence reads: CAISEGTSGGPYNEQFF. The CDR3 DNA reads TGTGCCATCAGTGAGGGGACTAGCGGGGGGCCGTACAATGAGCAGTTCTTC.

In its sample, this clonotype was seen a few times. The rearrangement links TRBV7-9 to TRBJ2-7; no firm D call. CDR3 length: 13 amino acids. Trimming shortened V by 5 bases and J by 4 bases, and 12 bases separated the two germline ends. CDR1 is SEHNR, CDR2 FQNEAQ, per germline (reference sequence). The CDR3 nucleotides read TGTGCCAGCAGCCCTGGAAAGAAGTACGAGCAGTACTTC. It is translated as CASSPGKKYEQYF.

This clonotype was observed a few times. This chain connects TRBV5-5 to TRBJ2-2, with 12 nucleotides matching TRBD2. The V gene's germline CDR1 is SGHKS and CDR2 YYEKEE (reference sequence). The trim removed 4 bases at V and 7 bases at J, leaving 8 bases unmatched. This CDR3 region has 16 residues. The CDR3 nucleotides read TGTGCCAGCAGCCCATCTAGCGGGGGGGCCCTCGGGGAGCTGTTTTTT. Protein sequence: CASSPSSGGALGELFF.

The chain recombines TRBV29-1 with TRBJ1-1; D unresolved. This CDR3 has 17 amino acids. V was pared by 0 bases and J by 6 bases, with 23 bases between. CDR1 and CDR2 from the germline V gene are SQVTM and ANQGSEA. The CDR3 sequence: CSVEDRARLGPRAEAFF. The CDR3 region has the DNA TGCAGCGTTGAAGATAGGGCCCGCCTGGGCCCACGAGCTGAAGCTTTCTTT.